This TCR beta chain was identified during a study of blood T cell repertoires in COVID-19. At the level of the study: The origin of the acute and convalescent COVID-19 samples was the United States, Italy and Spain.

Cohort placement rested on clinical history that participants reported themselves. Profiling relied on immunoSEQ multiplex PCR, and the TCRdb table lists in-frame clones only, not all of them. The repertoire consists of fewer than 200,000 clones, with approximately 87% occurring once and the leading ten covering approximately 4.7%. The sample comprised PBMCs or T cells enriched from blood (not recorded which). The source of this sequence is a woman aged 45-59 years who had recovered from COVID-19.

The CDR3 nucleotides read TGCGCCAGCAGCCACCGTAACACTGAAGCTTTCTTT. Its protein product is CASSHRNTEAFF. The chain combines TRBV4-1 with TRBJ1-1; D unresolved. In germline, CDR1 is MGHRA, CDR2 YSYEKL. Trimming took 3 bases from V and 2 from J, leaving 4 bases between them. The CDR3 is made up of 12 amino acids.